This T cell receptor (beta chain) comes out of a study of blood T cell repertoires in COVID-19. The data were produced by immunoSEQ multiplex PCR, yet TCRdb's version contains in-frame clones alone and is incomplete. The sample has 170,000 or so clones, 88% seen once; the top ten hold more than 8.5%. Germline assignment: CDR1 MNHEY and CDR2 SVGAGI. The CDR3 sequence is 14 residues long. V dropped 6 bases and J dropped 5 bases, with 17 bases sitting between them. The sequence was obtained from a woman younger than 30 who had recovered from COVID-19. The rearrangement links TRBV6-5 to TRBJ2-7, with D possibly being TRBD2 (6 bases). The sample was PBMCs or T cells enriched from blood (not recorded which). CDR3 sequence: CASSALGGIDEQYF. The CDR3 nucleotides read TGTGCCAGCAGCGCTCTCGGCGGGATAGACGAGCAGTACTTC.